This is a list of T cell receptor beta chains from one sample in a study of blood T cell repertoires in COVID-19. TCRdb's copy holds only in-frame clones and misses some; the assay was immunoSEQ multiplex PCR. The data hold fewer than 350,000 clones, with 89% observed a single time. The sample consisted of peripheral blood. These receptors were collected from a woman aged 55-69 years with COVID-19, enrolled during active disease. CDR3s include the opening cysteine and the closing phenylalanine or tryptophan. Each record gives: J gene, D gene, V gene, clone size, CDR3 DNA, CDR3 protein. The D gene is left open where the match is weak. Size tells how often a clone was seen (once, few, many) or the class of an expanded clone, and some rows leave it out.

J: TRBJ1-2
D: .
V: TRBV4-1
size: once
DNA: TGCGCCAGCAGCCCCGAGGGGGATTCTAACTATGGCTACACCTTC
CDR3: CASSPEGDSNYGYTF

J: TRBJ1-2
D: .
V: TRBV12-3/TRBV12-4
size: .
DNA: TGTGCCAGCAGTGTACAGGGCCGCGATGGCTACACCTTC
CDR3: CASSVQGRDGYTF

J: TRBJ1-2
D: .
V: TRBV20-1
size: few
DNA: TGCAGTGCGGAGTCGAACTATGGCTACACCTTC
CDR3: CSAESNYGYTF

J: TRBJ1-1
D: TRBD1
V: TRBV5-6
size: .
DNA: TGTGCCAGCAGCTTTGGACAGGGGTTCGCTGAAGCTTTCTTT
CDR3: CASSFGQGFAEAFF

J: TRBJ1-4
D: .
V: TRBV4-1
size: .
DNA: TGCGCCAGCAGCCAAGCCCCCAACCGGAGGGTCGGAAACGAACTGTTTTTT
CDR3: CASSQAPNRRVGNELFF

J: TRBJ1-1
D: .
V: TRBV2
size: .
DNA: TGTGCCAGCAGCACTCCCCGGGGGGTGAACACTGAAGCTTTCTTT
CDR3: CASSTPRGVNTEAFF

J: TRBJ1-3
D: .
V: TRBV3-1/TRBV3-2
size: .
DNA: TGTGCCAGCAGCCCCCTGGGGGGGCCTGGAAACACCATATATTTT
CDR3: CASSPLGGPGNTIYF

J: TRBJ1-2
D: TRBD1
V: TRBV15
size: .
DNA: TGTGCCACCAGCAGAGGGACAGGGCACGGCTACACCTTC
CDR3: CATSRGTGHGYTF

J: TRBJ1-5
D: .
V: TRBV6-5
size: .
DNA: TGTGCCAGCAGTTACTCTCGGGGGAATCAGCCCCAGCATTTT
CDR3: CASSYSRGNQPQHF

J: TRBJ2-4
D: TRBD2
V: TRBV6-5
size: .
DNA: TGTGCCAGCAGTCCCCCCGGGGGGGCCAAAAACATTCAGTACTTC
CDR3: CASSPPGGAKNIQYF

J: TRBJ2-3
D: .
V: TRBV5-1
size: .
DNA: TGCGCCAGCATGGTCCAGGGATCAGATACGCAGTATTTT
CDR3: CASMVQGSDTQYF

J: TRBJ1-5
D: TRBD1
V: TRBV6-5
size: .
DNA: TGTGCCAGCAAGTTAGGTCAGGGGGCGAGACAGCCCCAGCATTTT
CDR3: CASKLGQGARQPQHF

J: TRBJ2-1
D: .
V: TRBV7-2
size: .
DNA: TGTGCCAGCAGCTTGTTGCCTAGGCATGAGCAGTTCTTC
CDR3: CASSLLPRHEQFF

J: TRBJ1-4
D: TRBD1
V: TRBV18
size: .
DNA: TGTGCCAGCTCACTCGACAGGGAAAGGACTAATGAAAAACTGTTTTTT
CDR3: CASSLDRERTNEKLFF

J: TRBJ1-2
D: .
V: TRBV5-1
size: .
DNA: TGCGCCAGCAGCTACAATCAAGGAAGCGAAGGGGCAGCCACCTTC
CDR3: CASSYNQGSEGAATF

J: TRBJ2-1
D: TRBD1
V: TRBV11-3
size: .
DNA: TGTGCCAGCAGCTCCCCTAGGACAGGGGTCAATGAGCAGTTCTTC
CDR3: CASSSPRTGVNEQFF

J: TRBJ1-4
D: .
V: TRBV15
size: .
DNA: TGTGCCACCAGCAGAGGAGGGACAACTAATGAAAAACTGTTTTTT
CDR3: CATSRGGTTNEKLFF

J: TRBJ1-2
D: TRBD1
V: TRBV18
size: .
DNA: TGTGCCAGCTCAGGGGACAGGGATGGCTACACCTTC
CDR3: CASSGDRDGYTF

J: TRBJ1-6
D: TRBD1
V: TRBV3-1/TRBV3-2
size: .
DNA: TGTGCCAGCAGCCAAATTCGAGACAGGGATTCACCCCTCCACTTT
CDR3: CASSQIRDRDSPLHF

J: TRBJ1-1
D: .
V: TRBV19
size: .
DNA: TGTGCCAGTAGTATGACGTCACCGGGGGCTGAAGCTTTCTTT
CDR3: CASSMTSPGAEAFF

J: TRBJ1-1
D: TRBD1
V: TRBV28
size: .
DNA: TGTGCCAGCAGGGAGACAGGGGGCGAAGCTTTCTTT
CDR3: CASRETGGEAFF

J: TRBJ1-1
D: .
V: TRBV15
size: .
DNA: TGTGCCACCAGCAGAGATCGAGAACTCTCGAACACTGAAGCTTTCTTT
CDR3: CATSRDRELSNTEAFF

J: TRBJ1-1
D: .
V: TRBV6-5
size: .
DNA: TGTGCCAGCAGTTTCCGGGACTGGAACACTGAAGCTTTCTTT
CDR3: CASSFRDWNTEAFF

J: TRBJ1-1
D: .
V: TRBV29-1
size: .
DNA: TGCAGCACCACGTGGGGGGGGAACACTGAAGCTTTCTTT
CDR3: CSTTWGGNTEAFF

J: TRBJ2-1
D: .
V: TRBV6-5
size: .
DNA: TGTGCCAGTCGACGGGAAAGCTCCTACAATGAGCAGTTCTTC
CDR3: CASRRESSYNEQFF

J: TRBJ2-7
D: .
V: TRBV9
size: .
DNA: TGTGCCAGCAGCGTCTCCTCCGGGAGCATATACGAGCAGTACTTC
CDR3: CASSVSSGSIYEQYF

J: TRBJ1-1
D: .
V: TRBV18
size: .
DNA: TGTGCCAGCTCACCACCGGGTTCGGGCGCGGGCACTGAAGCTTTCTTT
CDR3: CASSPPGSGAGTEAFF

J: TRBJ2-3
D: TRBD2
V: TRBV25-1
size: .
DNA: TGTGCCAGCAGTGAATGGGGGGGACCTAACACAGATACGCAGTATTTT
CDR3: CASSEWGGPNTDTQYF

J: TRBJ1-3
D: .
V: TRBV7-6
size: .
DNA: TGTGCCAGCAGCACCCAAGTAAACAGTGAAGACTCTGGAAACACCATATATTTT
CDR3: CASSTQVNSEDSGNTIYF

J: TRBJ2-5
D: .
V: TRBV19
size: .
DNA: TGTGCCAGTAGTAAAGAGCTAGGAGAGACCCAGTACTTC
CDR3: CASSKELGETQYF

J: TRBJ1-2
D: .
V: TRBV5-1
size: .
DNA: TGCGCCAGCAGCTTCAACAGGGACTATGGCTACACCTTC
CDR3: CASSFNRDYGYTF

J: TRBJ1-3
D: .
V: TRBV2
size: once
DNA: TGTGCCAGCACAGGGTTCTCTGGAAACACCATATATTTT
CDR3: CASTGFSGNTIYF

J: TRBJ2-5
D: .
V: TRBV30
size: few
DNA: TGTGCCTGGAGTGTCCCCAGGGTGGAGACCCAGTACTTC
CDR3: CAWSVPRVETQYF

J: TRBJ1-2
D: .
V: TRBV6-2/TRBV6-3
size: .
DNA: TGTGCCAGCAGTTACTCGAGGAGGGGTGGCGGCTACACCTTC
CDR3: CASSYSRRGGGYTF

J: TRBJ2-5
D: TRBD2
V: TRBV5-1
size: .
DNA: TGCGCCAGCAGCTCGACTAGCGGGGGGGAGACCCAGTACTTC
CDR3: CASSSTSGGETQYF

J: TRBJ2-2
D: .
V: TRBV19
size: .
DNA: TGTGCCAGTTTCACTAGGAACACCGGGGAGCTGTTTTTT
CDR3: CASFTRNTGELFF

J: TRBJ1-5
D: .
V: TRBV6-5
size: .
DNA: TGTGCCAGCAGAACACAGGGTCGGGGCAATCAGCCCCAGCATTTT
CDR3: CASRTQGRGNQPQHF

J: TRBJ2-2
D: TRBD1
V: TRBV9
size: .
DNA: TGTGCCAGCAGATCGGACAGGGCTGCCGGGGAGCTGTTTTTT
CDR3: CASRSDRAAGELFF

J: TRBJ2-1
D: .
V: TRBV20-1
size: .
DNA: TGCAGTGCTTTTCGATTACTAGAGCAGTTCTTC
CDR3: CSAFRLLEQFF

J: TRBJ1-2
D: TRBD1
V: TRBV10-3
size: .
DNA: TGTGCCATCAGAACAGGGGGCAGATCAGCTAACTATGGCTACACCTTC
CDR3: CAIRTGGRSANYGYTF

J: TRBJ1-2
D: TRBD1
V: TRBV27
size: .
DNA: TGTGCCAGCAGTTGGCGACAGGGAGTGAACTATGGCTACACCTTC
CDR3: CASSWRQGVNYGYTF

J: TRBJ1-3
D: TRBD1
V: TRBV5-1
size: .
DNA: TGCGCCAGCAGCTTGGTGACAGGGTACAGCTCTGGAAACACCATATATTTT
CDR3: CASSLVTGYSSGNTIYF

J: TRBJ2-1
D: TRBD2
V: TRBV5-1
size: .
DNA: TGCGCCAGCAGCTTGCCGGCTAGCGGGCCCAACAATGAGCAGTTCTTC
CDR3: CASSLPASGPNNEQFF

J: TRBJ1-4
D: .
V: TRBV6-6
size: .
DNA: TGTGCCAGCACCGCGGACAGACGAGCTGAAAAACTGTTTTTT
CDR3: CASTADRRAEKLFF

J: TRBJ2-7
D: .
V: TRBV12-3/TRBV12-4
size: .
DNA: TGTGCCAGCAGCCCCAGAGGCGAGCAGTACTTC
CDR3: CASSPRGEQYF

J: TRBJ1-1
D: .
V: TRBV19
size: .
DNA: TGTGCCAGCGGATTTTCGAGGCAACAGAACACTGAAGCTTTCTTT
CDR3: CASGFSRQQNTEAFF

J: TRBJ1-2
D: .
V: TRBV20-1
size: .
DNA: TGCAGTGCTATGAGGGAGGACGGCTACACCTTC
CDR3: CSAMREDGYTF

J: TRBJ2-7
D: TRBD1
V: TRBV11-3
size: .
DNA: TGTGCCAGCAGCTCGGGACAGGGGGACGAGCAGTACTTC
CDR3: CASSSGQGDEQYF

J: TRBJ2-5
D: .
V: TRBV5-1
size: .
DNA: TGCGCCAGCAGGTGGCTGACAGGAGGACCTCAAGAGACCCAGTACTTC
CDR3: CASRWLTGGPQETQYF

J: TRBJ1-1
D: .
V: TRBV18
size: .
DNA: TGTGCCAGCTCACCGGGGGCAGGGGTGAACACTGAAGCTTTCTTT
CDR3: CASSPGAGVNTEAFF

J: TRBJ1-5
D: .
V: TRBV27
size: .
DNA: TGTGCCAGCAGTGGAGAGGTTTATCAGCCCCAGCATTTT
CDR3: CASSGEVYQPQHF

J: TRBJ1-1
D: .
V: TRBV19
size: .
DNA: TGTGCCAGTAGTAGGCCCGCCGGTGGGGCGAACACTGAAGCTTTCTTT
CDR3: CASSRPAGGANTEAFF

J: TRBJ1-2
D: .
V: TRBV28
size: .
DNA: TGTGCCAGCAGCGACGGTGGGGCCCTCGTTACTGGCTACACCTTC
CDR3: CASSDGGALVTGYTF

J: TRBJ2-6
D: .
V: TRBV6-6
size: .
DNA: TGTGCCAGTTCCTACAGCCGCTCTGGGGCCAACGTCCTGACTTTC
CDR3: CASSYSRSGANVLTF

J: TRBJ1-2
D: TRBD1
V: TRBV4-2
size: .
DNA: TGTGCCAGCAGCCGCTCCGGGACAGGGAGATCCCTTGGGTATGGCTACACCTTC
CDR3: CASSRSGTGRSLGYGYTF